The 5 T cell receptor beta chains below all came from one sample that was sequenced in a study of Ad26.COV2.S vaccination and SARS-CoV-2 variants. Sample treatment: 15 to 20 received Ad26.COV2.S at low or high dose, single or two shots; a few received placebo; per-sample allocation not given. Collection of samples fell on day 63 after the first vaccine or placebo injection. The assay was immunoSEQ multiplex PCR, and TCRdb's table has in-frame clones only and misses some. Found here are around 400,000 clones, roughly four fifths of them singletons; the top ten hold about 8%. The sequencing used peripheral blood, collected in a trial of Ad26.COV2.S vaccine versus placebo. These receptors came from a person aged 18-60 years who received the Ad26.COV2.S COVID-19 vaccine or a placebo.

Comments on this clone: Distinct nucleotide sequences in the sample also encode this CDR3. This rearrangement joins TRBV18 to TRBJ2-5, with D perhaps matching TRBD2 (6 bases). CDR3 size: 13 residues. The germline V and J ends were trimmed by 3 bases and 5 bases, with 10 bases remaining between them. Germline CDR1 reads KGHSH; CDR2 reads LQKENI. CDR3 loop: CASSPRGTETQYF. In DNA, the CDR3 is TGTGCCAGCTCACCTCGGGGGACGGAGACCCAGTACTTC.

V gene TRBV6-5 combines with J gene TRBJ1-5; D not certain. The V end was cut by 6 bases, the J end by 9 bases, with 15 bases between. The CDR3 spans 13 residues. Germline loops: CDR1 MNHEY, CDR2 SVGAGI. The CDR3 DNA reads TGTGCCAGCAGGGTCAGGTCCAAAGGGCCCCAGCATTTT. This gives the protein CASRVRSKGPQHF.

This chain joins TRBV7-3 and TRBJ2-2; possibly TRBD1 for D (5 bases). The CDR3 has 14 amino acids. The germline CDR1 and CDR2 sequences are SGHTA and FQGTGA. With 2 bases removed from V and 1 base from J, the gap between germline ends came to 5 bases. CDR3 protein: CASSLQGNTGELFF. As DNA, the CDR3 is TGTGCCAGCAGCTTACAGGGGAACACCGGGGAGCTGTTTTTT. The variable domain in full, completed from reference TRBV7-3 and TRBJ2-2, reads GAGVSQTPSNKVTEKGKYVELRCDPISGHTALYWYRQSLGQGPEFLIYFQGTGAADDSGLPNDRFFAVRPEGSVSTLKIQRTERGDSAVYLCASSLQGNTGELFFGEGSRLTVL.

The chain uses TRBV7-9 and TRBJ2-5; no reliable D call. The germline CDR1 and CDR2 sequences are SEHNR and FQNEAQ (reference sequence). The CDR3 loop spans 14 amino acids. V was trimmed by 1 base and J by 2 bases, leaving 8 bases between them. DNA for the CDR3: TGTGCCAGCAGCTTAGGGCTAGTTCAAGAGACCCAGTACTTC. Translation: CASSLGLVQETQYF.

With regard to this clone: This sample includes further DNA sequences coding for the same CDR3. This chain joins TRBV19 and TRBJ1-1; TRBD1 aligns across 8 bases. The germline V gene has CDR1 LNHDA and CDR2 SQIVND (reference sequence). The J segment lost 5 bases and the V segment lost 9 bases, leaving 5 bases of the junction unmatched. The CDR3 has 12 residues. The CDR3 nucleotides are TGTGCCAGCACCACAGGGGGAACTGAAGCTTTCTTT. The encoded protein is CASTTGGTEAFF.